The 21 T cell receptor beta chains given below trace back to one sample, sequenced in a study of T cells after yellow fever vaccination. TCRdb reprocessed the 5' RACE reads with MiXCR, giving one entry per CDR3 protein. This sample has around 550,000 distinct CDR3 sequences, with 15% to 20% found just once. The sample was PBMCs, taken 15 days after the yellow fever booster vaccination. The receptors here all came from a man aged 25-45 years who received the YFV17D yellow fever vaccine.

The DNA of the CDR3 is TGCGCCAGCAGCCAAGACAGGAGGGCCTACGAGCAGTACTTC. Amino acids: CASSQDRRAYEQYF. The chain joins TRBV4-1 to TRBJ2-7; possibly TRBD2 for D (6 bases). CDR3 length equals 14 residues. Germline V gives CDR1 MGHRA, CDR2 YSYEKL. V was shortened by 0 bases and J by 2 bases, with 8 bases between the two germline ends.

This clonotype came up a few times. The gene calls are TRBV4-3 and TRBJ2-7; D may be TRBD2 (5 bases). The V and J ends lost 0 bases and 2 bases respectively, with 14 bases between them. Germline V gives CDR1 LGHNA, CDR2 YSLEER. The CDR3 spans 16 residues. The CDR3 sequence: CASSQDMSGTPYEQYF. CDR3 DNA sequence: TGCGCCAGCAGCCAAGATATGAGCGGAACCCCCTACGAGCAGTACTTC.

The rearrangement joins TRBV5-1 to TRBJ2-1; D is ambiguous. The CDR3 runs 15 residues. Germline V gene sequence: CDR1 SGHRS, CDR2 YFSETQ. V lost 0 bases, J lost 1 base, and 8 bases lay in between. The CDR3, as DNA: TGCGCCAGCAGCTTGGTCCAGGCTTCCTACAATGAGCAGTTCTTC. Its protein product is CASSLVQASYNEQFF.

This clonotype has a handful of counts. V is TRBV6-2 or TRBV6-3 and J is TRBJ2-1; D is ambiguous. The CDR3 is 15 residues long. The V end was cut by 5 bases, the J end by 2 bases, with 13 bases between. Germline CDR1 is MNHEY and CDR2 is SVGEGT. CDR3 residues: CASSLNIAAYNEQFF. Here the CDR3 DNA reads TGTGCCAGCAGTCTTAATATTGCGGCCTACAATGAGCAGTTCTTC.

This chain connects TRBV10-2 to TRBJ1-1, with D tentatively TRBD1 (5 bases). The CDR3 sequence is 11 residues long. CDR1 is WSHSY, CDR2 SAAADI, per germline. Trimming removed 6 bases at V and 6 bases at J, with 8 bases between. CDR3 sequence (DNA): TGCGCCAGCAGGGAAGGGGCTGAAGCTTTCTTT. As protein: CASREGAEAFF.

The rearrangement uses TRBV5-1 and TRBJ2-3, with TRBD2 matching over 15 bases. Germline lookup yields CDR1 SGHRS and CDR2 YFSETQ. CDR3 length: 17 residues. After removal of 3 bases from V and 3 bases from J, the junction contained 5 bases not matched to a gene. The DNA for the CDR3 is TGCGCCAGCAGCTGGGGACTAGCGGGAGGAATAACAGATACGCAGTATTTT. Protein: CASSWGLAGGITDTQYF.

The V gene is TRBV18, the J gene TRBJ2-3; 7 positions match TRBD2. V lost 1 base and J lost 0; bases outside the gene matches: 4. CDR3 size: 16 residues. Germline CDR1 KGHSH, CDR2 LQKENI. CDR3 sequence (DNA): TGTGCCAGCTCACCACGCGGGAGAGGGAGCACAGATACGCAGTATTTT. It specifies CASSPRGRGSTDTQYF. The whole variable domain, remainder taken from reference TRBV18 and TRBJ2-3, is NAGVMQNPRHLVRRRGQEARLRCSPMKGHSHVYWYRQLPEEGLKFMVYLQKENIIDESGMPKERFSAEFPKEGPSILRIQQVVRGDSAAYFCASSPRGRGSTDTQYFGPGTRLTVL.

This clonotype has a handful of counts. This rearrangement joins TRBV19 to TRBJ2-2; D unresolved. V was trimmed by 5 bases and J by 8 bases, leaving 12 bases between them. CDR3 size: 13 residues. The V gene's germline CDR1 is LNHDA and CDR2 SQIVND (reference sequence). CDR3 in DNA: TGTGCCAGTAGTGGAGACTTCTGGGGGGAGCTGTTTTTT. Translated: CASSGDFWGELFF.

V gene TRBV6-2 or TRBV6-3 combines with J gene TRBJ1-1; D uncertain. The CDR3 extends over 17 amino acids. Germline CDR1 MNHEY, CDR2 SVGEGT. Trimming stripped 0 bases from V and 0 bases from J, with 14 bases between. The CDR3, as DNA: TGTGCCAGCAGTTACTCGAGAGGGTACGGGATGAACACTGAAGCTTTCTTT. Translation: CASSYSRGYGMNTEAFF.

This clonotype was observed a handful of times. The chain carries TRBV20-1 and TRBJ1-2; TRBD1 agrees at 8 bases. With 5 bases clipped from V and 8 bases from J, the junction kept 4 bases outside the gene matches. The CDR3 extends over 11 amino acids. Germline lookup yields CDR1 DFQATT and CDR2 SNEGSKA (reference sequence). Here the CDR3 DNA reads TGCAGTGCTGACAGGGGTGGAGGCTACACCTTC. It codes for CSADRGGGYTF.

The V and J genes are TRBV5-1 and TRBJ2-5; tentatively, D is TRBD1 (6 bases). The germline V gene encodes CDR1 SGHRS and CDR2 YFSETQ. The CDR3 is 14 amino acids. V lost 3 bases, J lost 1 base, and 10 bases lay in between. As DNA, the CDR3 is TGCGCCAGCAGCTCAACAGGGTTCCAAGAGACCCAGTACTTC. Protein sequence: CASSSTGFQETQYF. Drawing the rest from reference TRBV5-1 and TRBJ2-5, the complete variable domain is KAGVTQTPRYLIKTRGQQVTLSCSPISGHRSVSWYQQTPGQGLQFLFEYFSETQRNKGNFPGRFSGRQFSNSRSEMNVSTLELGDSALYLCASSSTGFQETQYFGPGTRLLVL.

This clonotype was counted a few times. The chain links TRBV20-1 to TRBJ2-7; TRBD1 aligns across 7 bases. Germline values: CDR1 DFQATT, CDR2 SNEGSKA (reference sequence). The CDR3 has 14 amino acids. With V trimmed by 5 bases and J by 0 bases, 7 bases remained unmatched. The CDR3 region is CSARSGTVSYEQYF. CDR3 nucleotides: TGCAGTGCTCGCTCCGGGACAGTCTCCTACGAGCAGTACTTC.

This clonotype showed up just a few times. V usage is TRBV29-1 and J usage is TRBJ2-7; D is unresolved. Trimming stripped 4 bases from V and 3 bases from J, with 10 bases between. The CDR3 covers 12 residues. Germline CDR1 SQVTM, CDR2 ANQGSEA. The CDR3 loop is CSVVSAVYEQYF. CDR3 sequence (DNA): TGCAGCGTTGTGTCTGCAGTCTACGAGCAGTACTTC.

J is TRBJ2-1 and V is TRBV25-1, with 8 bases fitting TRBD2. The CDR3 is 17 residues long. V lost 5 bases and J lost 2; bases outside the gene matches: 11. Germline CDR1 is MGHDK and CDR2 is SYGVNS. The CDR3 region is CASSQRGGRITYNEQFF. CDR3 DNA sequence: TGTGCCAGCAGTCAAAGGGGCGGGAGGATCACCTACAATGAGCAGTTCTTC.

The V call is TRBV11-2, the J call TRBJ2-5, with 13 bases lining up with TRBD2. The CDR3 totals 17 residues. Germline assignment: CDR1 SGHAT and CDR2 FQNNGV. V lost 1 base and J lost 3; bases outside the gene matches: 5. CDR3 amino acids: CASSLGGLAGAEETQYF. The CDR3, as DNA: TGTGCCAGCAGCTTAGGAGGACTAGCGGGAGCGGAAGAGACCCAGTACTTC.

In regard to this clonotype: One end of the junction is discordant with germline, which a read error may explain. The CDR3 reads CAGRESLGGYTF. The CDR3 DNA sequence: TGTGCCGGCAGGGAGTCCCTGGGCGGCTACACCTTC. J is TRBJ1-2 and V is TRBV12-3 or TRBV12-4, with D possibly TRBD1 on 5 matching bases. CDR3 length: 12 residues.

The table lists this clonotype with a few counts. The chain is built from TRBV7-2 and TRBJ2-1; 8 bases are a match to TRBD2. This CDR3 is built from 14 residues. V trimming: 4 bases; J trimming: 6 bases; junction bases outside the gene matches: 5. Germline CDR1 and CDR2: SGHTA and FQGNSA. The CDR3 spells CASSWAGGGNEQFF. CDR3 sequence (DNA): TGTGCCAGCAGCTGGGCGGGGGGAGGCAATGAGCAGTTCTTC.

This clonotype was detected only a few times. The V gene is TRBV20-1, the J gene TRBJ2-1; D call uncertain. CDR1 and CDR2 (germline): DFQATT, SNEGSKA (reference sequence). The CDR3 sequence is 11 residues long. The V end lost 7 bases, the J end lost 6 bases, and 10 bases lay between the germline ends. CDR3: CSGGSTNEQFF. In DNA, the CDR3 is TGCAGTGGAGGATCCACCAATGAGCAGTTCTTC.

The V and J genes are TRBV5-1 and TRBJ2-1; 8 bases match TRBD2. CDR1 is SGHRS and CDR2 is YFSETQ in the germline V gene. CDR3 length equals 14 residues. Trimming took 8 bases from V and 5 from J; bases not matched to a gene: 9. The CDR3 region has the DNA TGCGCCAGTGACCCTAGCGGGCTCAACAATGAGCAGTTCTTC. Its translation: CASDPSGLNNEQFF.

The chain has TRBV27 and TRBJ1-2; 7 bases align to TRBD1. Looked up from germline, CDR1 is MNHEY and CDR2 is SMNVEV (reference sequence). The CDR3 has 14 residues. Trimming cost V 6 bases and J 10 bases; bases outside gene matches: 14. CDR3 region: CASRLRLTGTAYTF. CDR3 bases: TGTGCCAGCAGGCTGAGGCTGACAGGGACTGCCTACACCTTC.

The chain couples TRBV7-2 to TRBJ2-5; 12 positions agree with TRBD2. Losses at the gene ends were 7 bases for V and 5 bases for J; bases not matched to a gene: 8. This CDR3 is 15 amino acids long. CDR1 is SGHTA and CDR2 is FQGNSA in the germline V gene. The CDR3 here is CASIPLAGGRETQYF. The CDR3 nucleotides are TGTGCCAGCATTCCTCTAGCGGGAGGGCGGGAGACCCAGTACTTC.